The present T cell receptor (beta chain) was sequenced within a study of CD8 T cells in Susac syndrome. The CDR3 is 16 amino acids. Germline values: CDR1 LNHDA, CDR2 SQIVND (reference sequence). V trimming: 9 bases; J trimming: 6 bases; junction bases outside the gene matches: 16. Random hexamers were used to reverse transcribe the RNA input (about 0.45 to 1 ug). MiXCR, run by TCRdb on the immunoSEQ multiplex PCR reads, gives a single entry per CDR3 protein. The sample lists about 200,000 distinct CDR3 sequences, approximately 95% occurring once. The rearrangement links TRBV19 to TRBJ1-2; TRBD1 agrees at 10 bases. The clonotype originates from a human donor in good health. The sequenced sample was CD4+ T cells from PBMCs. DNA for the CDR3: TGTGCCAGCCAGGCTCAAGGAGGGACAGGGGTTGATGGCTACACCTTC. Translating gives CASQAQGGTGVDGYTF. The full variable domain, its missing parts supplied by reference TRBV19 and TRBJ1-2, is DGGITQSPKYLFRKEGQNVTLSCEQNLNHDAMYWYRQDPGQGLRLIYYSQIVNDFQKGDIAEGYSVSREKKESFPLTVTSAQKNPTAFYLCASQAQGGTGVDGYTFGSGTRLTVV.